The 19 T cell receptor beta chains presented below share a single source sample, sequenced in a study of T cells in women clearing cervical HPV infection. Sequencing used immunoSEQ multiplex PCR; TCRdb keeps in-frame clones, though not all of them. This sample contains under 50,000 clones. The sequencing input was blood buffy coat. The receptors were sampled from a woman between 18 and 70 years old with a cervical HPV16 infection that either progressed to CIN3+ or cleared (not recorded which).

Note on this clone: The read is 3 residues too short to cover the CDR3 end, so that end is filled in from the germline J gene. Other DNA sequences in this sample translate to the same CDR3. The V call is TRBV6-1, the J call TRBJ1-6; D is uncertain. The CDR3 runs 15 residues. From germline, CDR1 is MNHNS and CDR2 SASEGT. Between the trimmed V and J ends, which lost 2 bases and 9 bases, there was a span of 14 bases. The CDR3 DNA, read in part, is TGTGCCAGCAGTGAATTTGTCAGAGAGGCTTCACCC. It is translated as CASSEFVREASP. The CDR3 in its entirety is CASSEFVREASPLHF.

About this clone: The read ends 3 residues before the CDR3 terminus; that terminus is restored from the germline J gene. The chain carries TRBV7-7 and TRBJ2-2; perhaps TRBD1 as D (6 bases). Germline V CDR1 and CDR2: SSHAT, FNYEAQ (reference sequence). Trimming took 5 bases from V and 4 from J, leaving 17 bases between them. CDR3 length: 16 residues. The chain's CDR3 is CASSRNPTGSTGELFF. Partial CDR3 DNA: TGTGCCAGCAGCCGGAACCCGACAGGAAGCACCGGGGAG. Complete variable domain (other parts from reference TRBV7-7 and TRBJ2-2): GAGVSQSPRYKVTKRGQDVTLRCDPISSHATLYWYQQALGQGPEFLTYFNYEAQPDKSGLPSDRFSAERPEGSISTLTIQRTEQRDSAMYRCASSRNPTGSTGELFFGEGSRLTVL.

CDR3 region: CASSENFPSLDGYTF. CDR3 DNA (partial): TGTGCCAGCAGCGAAAATTTTCCGAGCTTAGATGGC. V is TRBV7-9 and J is TRBJ1-2; D ambiguous. The DNA ends 3 residues before the CDR3 does, and the rest of the CDR3 is filled in from the germline J gene. The CDR3 spans 15 residues. The V and J ends lost 5 bases and 6 bases respectively, with 19 bases between them. Germline CDR1 is SEHNR and CDR2 is FQNEAQ (reference sequence).

As for this clone: The read falls 3 residues short of the CDR3 end, and the missing part is taken from the germline J gene. The V gene is TRBV30, the J gene TRBJ2-2; D perhaps matches TRBD1 (6 bases). The germline gives CDR1 GTSNPN, CDR2 SVGIG (reference sequence). The CDR3 has 16 residues. V gave up 1 base and J gave up 4 bases, with 16 bases separating them. CDR3 loop: CAWSDQAGAGTGELFF. CDR3 DNA (partial): TGTGCCTGGAGTGATCAGGCAGGGGCGGGCACCGGGGAG.

Comments on this clone: The junction and the germline gene differ at one end; a read error may be behind it. The read falls 3 residues short of the CDR3 end, and the missing part is taken from the germline J gene. This sample includes further DNA sequences coding for the same CDR3. This chain connects TRBV19 to TRBJ1-3; 7 bases match TRBD1. The germline V gene has CDR1 LNHDA and CDR2 SQIVND (reference sequence). The CDR3 is made up of 17 amino acids. CDR3 bases read: TGTGCCAGTAGTACTCCACAGGGGCGCTTCTCTGGAAACACA. It codes for CASSTPQGRFSGNT. The full-length CDR3 reads as CASSTPQGRFSGNTIYF. The whole variable domain, filled in from reference TRBV19 and TRBJ1-3, reads DGGITQSPKYLFRKEGQNVTLSCEQNLNHDAMYWYRQDPGQGLRLIYYSQIVNDFQKGDIAEGYSVSREKKESFPLTVTSAQKNPTAFYLCASSTPQGRFSGNTIYFGEGSWLTVV.

Turning to this clone: The DNA ends 3 residues before the CDR3 does, and the rest of the CDR3 is filled in from the germline J gene. V usage is TRBV2 and J usage is TRBJ1-2; no firm D call. The CDR3 spans 13 residues. Between the trimmed V and J ends, which lost 3 bases and 4 bases, there was a span of 9 bases. Germline loops: CDR1 SNHLY, CDR2 FYNNEI. CDR3 loop: CASSDGDTYGYTF. Partial CDR3 DNA: TGTGCCAGCAGTGACGGAGACACCTATGGC.

Notes on this clone: The read is 3 residues too short to cover the CDR3 end, so that end is filled in from the germline J gene. V gene TRBV5-1 combines with J gene TRBJ1-2; TRBD1 agrees at 7 bases. In germline, CDR1 is SGHRS, CDR2 YFSETQ. The CDR3 length is 13 residues. CDR3 in amino acids: CASSRGQTNDYTF. The DNA read from the CDR3 is TGCGCCAGCAGCCGGGGACAGACGAATGAC.

Notes on this clone: The read ends 3 residues shy of where the CDR3 ends; the end is completed using the germline J gene. The gene calls are TRBV5-1 and TRBJ2-3, with D possibly being TRBD2 (6 bases). Looked up from germline, CDR1 is SGHRS and CDR2 is YFSETQ. V gave up 2 bases and J gave up 0 bases, with 10 bases separating them. This CDR3 contains 15 residues. Incomplete CDR3 DNA: TGCGCCAGCAGCTTCGGGACTTCTAGCACAGATACG. It is translated as CASSFGTSSTDT. The CDR3, in full, reads CASSFGTSSTDTQYF.

The CDR3 bases that were read are TGCGCCAGCCGGGACAGGGGTGAGAATTCACCC. Translating it yields CASRDRGENSP. The whole CDR3 sequence is CASRDRGENSPLHF. This chain links TRBV10-2 with TRBJ1-6; TRBD1 agrees at 10 bases. The read ends 3 residues before the CDR3 terminus; that terminus is restored from the germline J gene. The J segment lost 7 bases and the V segment lost 8 bases, leaving 5 bases of the junction unmatched. CDR1 WSHSY and CDR2 SAAADI come from the germline V gene. This CDR3 is 14 amino acids long.

As concerns this clone: The CDR3 goes on 3 residues after the read ends, and that part is filled in from the germline J gene. The chain combines TRBV20-1 with TRBJ2-2, with D perhaps matching TRBD2 (5 bases). Trimming took 4 bases from V and 1 from J, leaving 16 bases between them. Looked up from germline, CDR1 is DFQATT and CDR2 is SNEGSKA (reference sequence). The CDR3 consists of 16 residues. The sequenced part of the CDR3 DNA is TGCAGTGCTATCCCGTGGAGCGGAGAGAACACCGGGGAG. It specifies CSAIPWSGENTGE. The full CDR3 sequence reads CSAIPWSGENTGELFF.

Of note for this clone: The junction does not match germline at one end; this may be a read error. From the germline J gene comes the end of the CDR3, since the read stops 3 residues before it. The sample has other DNA sequences that encode this CDR3 too. This chain connects TRBV18 to TRBJ1-3, with D uncertain. Germline V gene sequence: CDR1 KGHSH, CDR2 LQKENI. The CDR3 loop spans 11 amino acids. CDR3 DNA, as far as it was read: TGTGCCAGCGAGCAAGGGCACACT. As protein: CASEQGHT. The entire CDR3 protein is CASEQGHTIYF.

To note about this clone: The read ends 3 residues before the CDR3 terminus; that terminus is restored from the germline J gene. V is TRBV10-2 and J is TRBJ2-3; 8 bases line up with TRBD1. CDR1 is WSHSY, CDR2 SAAADI, per germline. V gave up 8 bases and J gave up 3 bases; unmatched junction bases: 10. This CDR3 is 15 amino acids long. CDR3 in amino acids: CASADRDRKTDTQYF. The covered CDR3 bases are TGCGCCAGCGCTGACCGGGACAGGAAGACAGATACG.

For this clone: Compared with germline, one end of the junction differs, possibly owing to a read error. The CDR3 is cut off 3 residues early in the read; its end comes from the germline J gene. The gene calls are TRBV5-6 and TRBJ1-3, with D possibly being TRBD1 (5 bases). The CDR3 length is 15 residues. Germline-derived CDR1 and CDR2 are SGHDT and YYEEEE. The CDR3 DNA, read in part, is TGTGCCAGCAGTTCCCCTCTAGTGGGGGGAAACACG. It specifies CASSSPLVGGNT. The full-length CDR3 reads as CASSSPLVGGNTIYF. The full variable domain, in which reference TRBV5-6 and TRBJ1-3 provide the parts outside the CDR3, is DAGVTQSPTHLIKTRGQQVTLRCSPKSGHDTVSWYQQALGQGPQFIFQYYEEEERQRGNFPDRFSGHQFPNYSSELNVNALLLGDSALYLCASSSPLVGGNTIYFGEGSWLTVV.

Turning to this clone: The read ends 3 residues shy of where the CDR3 ends; the end is completed using the germline J gene. The chain is built from TRBV4-1 and TRBJ2-5; D may be TRBD1 (5 bases). Germline CDR1 reads MGHRA; CDR2 reads YSYEKL. CDR3 size: 15 residues. Trimming took 0 bases from V and 1 from J, leaving 9 bases between them. CDR3 DNA, as far as it was read: TGCGCCAGCAGCCAAGATCGGCAGGGCCAAGAGACC. This codes for CASSQDRQGQET. The full CDR3 is CASSQDRQGQETQYF.

As regards this clone: Read data end 3 residues before the CDR3 end; the end is taken from the germline J gene. The chain employs TRBV20-1 and TRBJ2-1; 11 bases agree with TRBD2. The CDR3 runs to 15 residues. V was clipped by 6 bases and J by 4 bases; unmatched bases: 8. In germline, CDR1 is DFQATT, CDR2 SNEGSKA (reference sequence). The CDR3 sequence is CSAREIAGGYNEQFF. The DNA read from the CDR3 is TGCAGTGCCAGGGAAATAGCGGGGGGGTACAATGAG.

CDR3 DNA (partial): TGTGCCAGCAGCTCGGGGACAGGGGGCGACTATGGC. This gives the protein CASSSGTGGDYG. The entire CDR3 reads CASSSGTGGDYGYTF. V gene TRBV5-4 combines with J gene TRBJ1-2; TRBD1 matches 12 bases. Read sequence stops 3 residues before the CDR3 end, and the germline J gene provides the missing end. The V gene end was trimmed by 3 bases and the J gene end by 3 bases; junction bases not matched to a gene: 3. This CDR3 region has 15 residues. Germline CDR1 SGHNT, CDR2 YYREEE (reference sequence).

With regard to this clone: The CDR3 end is not reached by the read, which stops 3 residues before it; the germline J gene fills it in. V gene TRBV6-1 combines with J gene TRBJ2-1, with D possibly being TRBD2 (5 bases). Trimming removed 0 bases at V and 8 bases at J, with 23 bases between. The CDR3 sequence is 18 residues long. Germline CDR1 MNHNS, CDR2 SASEGT. The CDR3 here is CASSEAGWAPQMRDEQFF. The CDR3 DNA, read in part, is TGTGCCAGCAGTGAAGCAGGGTGGGCTCCCCAGATGCGGGATGAG.

Of note for this clone: The CDR3 end is not reached by the read, which stops 3 residues before it; the germline J gene fills it in. The rearrangement uses TRBV5-1 and TRBJ2-4; 16 bases map to TRBD2. J was trimmed by 6 bases and V by 1 base; bases with no gene match: 10. This CDR3 has 19 amino acids. Germline CDR1 reads SGHRS; CDR2 reads YFSETQ. The CDR3 DNA, read in part, is TGCGCCAGCAGCTTGACCCCGGGACTAGCGGGGGGGCAGGGAAACATT. This sequence encodes CASSLTPGLAGGQGNI. The whole CDR3 region reads CASSLTPGLAGGQGNIQYF.

About this clone: The missing CDR3 end, 3 residues past where the read stops, is filled in from the germline J gene. This rearrangement joins TRBV5-1 to TRBJ1-2; the match to TRBD1 covers 8 bases. This CDR3 comprises 14 residues. The germline V gene encodes CDR1 SGHRS and CDR2 YFSETQ. V shed 4 bases, J shed 4 bases, and the junction held 6 bases outside the gene matches. The CDR3 region is CASSKGQAPYGYTF. The DNA read from the CDR3 is TGCGCCAGCAGCAAGGGACAGGCCCCCTATGGC. The whole variable domain, filled in from reference TRBV5-1 and TRBJ1-2, reads KAGVTQTPRYLIKTRGQQVTLSCSPISGHRSVSWYQQTPGQGLQFLFEYFSETQRNKGNFPGRFSGRQFSNSRSEMNVSTLELGDSALYLCASSKGQAPYGYTFGSGTRLTVV.